The 29 T cell receptor beta chains below were found in one sample sequenced in a study of molecular identifiers for immune sequencing clone quantification. TCRdb itself ran the PCR reads through MiXCR, one entry per CDR3 protein. This sample yields approximately 320,000 distinct CDR3 sequences, of which roughly a quarter are seen a single time; about 0.73% belongs to the top ten. Specimen: naive CD8+ T cells from blood, with Jurkat cell RNA spiked in. Subset in this sample: FACS-sorted CD8+CD4-CCR7+CD45RA+ naive T cells. These receptors were collected from a human donor in good health. Some libraries in this study had Jurkat cell RNA spiked in.

Note on this clonotype: A much more abundant neighbour one base away suggests this may be a read error. The chain is built from TRBV6-5 and TRBJ1-1, with TRBD1 matching 11 bases. The CDR3 totals 15 residues. In germline, CDR1 is MNHEY, CDR2 SVGAGI. V lost 8 bases, J lost 3 bases, and 8 bases stayed unmatched. CDR3 protein: CASRGGTGGYTEAFF. CDR3 in DNA: TGTGCCAGCCGTGGAGGGACAGGGGGATACACTGAAGCTTTCTTT.

At least ten counts were recorded for this clonotype. This chain uses TRBV28 with TRBJ2-4, with D perhaps given as TRBD1 or TRBD2 (5 bases each). The CDR3 is made up of 16 amino acids. Trimming took off 2 bases at V and 5 bases at J, with 16 bases between the two ends. Germline CDR1 reads MDHEN; CDR2 reads SYDVKM. CDR3 loop: CASSLLEYGGENIQYF. DNA of the CDR3: TGTGCCAGCAGTTTACTTGAGTATGGGGGAGAAAACATTCAGTACTTC.

Comments on this clonotype: This may arise from a read error, as a much more abundant clone is one base away. The chain joins TRBV5-1 to TRBJ2-5, with 9 bases aligning to TRBD2. This CDR3 spans 18 amino acids. CDR1 SGHRS and CDR2 YFSETQ come from the germline V gene. The CDR3 DNA is TGCGCCAGCAGCCCGGATGGTATGGTGGCGGGAGGGTCAGAGCCCCAGTACTTC. Translated: CASSPDGMVAGGSEPQYF.

About this clonotype: At one end the junction does not follow the germline gene, possibly because of a read error. The CDR3 nucleotides are TGTGCCAACAGTGAAGGGGGGACAACCTACGAGCAGTACTTC. It codes for CANSEGGTTYEQYF. The chain joins TRBV2 to TRBJ2-7; D possibly uses TRBD1 or TRBD2 (6 bases each). The CDR3 has 14 residues. Germline lookup yields CDR1 SNHLY and CDR2 FYNNEI.

This clonotype occurred many times. V and J are TRBV6-2 or TRBV6-3 and TRBJ1-1; D gene ambiguous. The CDR3 runs to 13 residues. Germline-derived CDR1 and CDR2 are MNHEY and SVGEGT. Trimming shortened V by 0 bases and J by 6 bases, and 8 bases separated the two germline ends. CDR3 in amino acids: CASSYSLASEAFF. The DNA for the CDR3 is TGTGCCAGCAGTTACTCCCTAGCGTCTGAAGCTTTCTTT.

Points on this clonotype: A much more abundant neighbour one base away suggests this may be a read error. The rearrangement uses TRBV24-1 and TRBJ1-5; D may be TRBD1 (5 bases). The CDR3 covers 13 residues. In germline, CDR1 is KGHDR, CDR2 SFDVKD. The CDR3 loop is CVTSIGVDQPQHF. CDR3 DNA sequence: TGTGTCACCAGCATAGGGGTTGACCAGCCCCAGCATTTT.

This chain links TRBV12-3 or TRBV12-4 with TRBJ1-5; D is perhaps TRBD1 (5 bases). The CDR3 is 13 amino acids. Trimming shortened V by 4 bases and J by 5 bases, and 9 bases separated the two germline ends. The CDR3 bases are TGTGCCAGCAGTTGGACACCGGATCAGCCCCAGCATTTT. Amino acid sequence: CASSWTPDQPQHF.

In its sample, this clonotype was seen a few times. This CDR3 is CASSLDLPDTQYF. CDR3 nucleotides: TGTGCCAGCAGCTTAGATCTGCCAGATACGCAGTATTTT. The chain links TRBV7-6 to TRBJ2-3; D ambiguous. Trimming pared 1 base from V and 4 bases from J, leaving 6 bases between. The CDR3 spans 13 residues. Germline CDR1 and CDR2: SGHVS and FNYEAQ.

This clonotype showed up just a few times. CDR3 in amino acids: CAWRGGTPTLGERSGANVLTF. The CDR3 region has the DNA TGTGCCTGGAGAGGCGGGACGCCTACACTAGGAGAGCGCTCTGGGGCCAACGTCCTGACTTTC. The chain is built from TRBV30 and TRBJ2-6, with TRBD2 as a possible D gene (6 bases). The V and J ends lost 3 bases and 0 bases respectively, with 27 bases between them. The CDR3 consists of 21 residues. Germline V gene lookup returns CDR1 GTSNPN and CDR2 SVGIG (reference sequence).

Remarks on this clonotype: A much larger clone is a single base away; this may be a read error. The V gene is TRBV5-1, the J gene TRBJ1-5; possibly TRBD1 for D (5 bases). CDR1 and CDR2 from the germline V gene are SGHRS and YFSETQ. Trimming took off 6 bases at V and 2 bases at J, with 15 bases between the two ends. The CDR3 runs to 15 residues. In nucleotides, the CDR3 is TGCGCCAGCACCAGGGACGATTATGGCAATCAGCCCCAGCATTTT. Protein product: CASTRDDYGNQPQHF.

Comments on this clonotype: With a much larger clone just one base away, this may be a read error. This chain joins TRBV5-1 and TRBJ2-1; tentative D call: TRBD2 (6 bases). CDR3 length: 15 residues. The V gene's germline CDR1 is SGHRS and CDR2 YFSETQ. The CDR3 sequence: CASSLAGGVYNGQFF. CDR3 in DNA: TGCGCCAGCAGCTTGGCAGGCGGGGTTTACAATGGGCAGTTCTTC.

This clonotype was seen repeatedly, ten times or more. The rearrangement links TRBV5-6 to TRBJ2-1, with 8 bases aligning to TRBD2. The length of the CDR3 is 14 residues. V shed 2 bases, J shed 7 bases, and the junction held 5 bases outside the gene matches. Germline V gene sequence: CDR1 SGHDT, CDR2 YYEEEE. The CDR3 DNA reads as TGTGCCAGCAGCTTAGAACTAGCGGTGAATGAGCAGTTCTTC. Translation: CASSLELAVNEQFF.

In its sample, this clonotype was seen many times. V gene TRBV29-1 combines with J gene TRBJ1-1, with a weak D call TRBD1 (5 bases). The V end was cut by 6 bases, the J end by 4 bases, with 33 bases between. The V gene's germline CDR1 is SQVTM and CDR2 ANQGSEA. CDR3 length: 19 residues. The CDR3 nucleotides read TGCAGCGTCAAACCGGGACCCCCCACGACGAGAGCTGGGGGCACTGAAGCTTTCTTT. Residues: CSVKPGPPTTRAGGTEAFF.

V gene TRBV27 combines with J gene TRBJ1-6, with a possible D match to TRBD1 (5 bases). V dropped 2 bases and J dropped 0 bases, with 11 bases sitting between them. Germline V gives CDR1 MNHEY, CDR2 SMNVEV (reference sequence). CDR3 length equals 17 residues. In DNA form, the CDR3 reads TGTGCCAGCAGTTTAATGGGACCGAGCTCCTATAATTCACCCCTCCACTTT. Translation gives CASSLMGPSSYNSPLHF.

This clonotype occurred many times. This rearrangement joins TRBV20-1 to TRBJ2-3; 10 bases map to TRBD2. V shed 0 bases and J 4 bases; nucleotides not matched to a gene: 7. Germline loops: CDR1 DFQATT, CDR2 SNEGSKA (reference sequence). The CDR3 has 16 amino acids. The CDR3 is CSARESGRAIADTQYF. In DNA, the CDR3 is TGCAGTGCTAGAGAAAGCGGGAGGGCCATCGCAGATACGCAGTATTTT.

This clonotype was recorded a few times. The gene calls are TRBV7-9 and TRBJ2-1, with TRBD2 identical over 7 bases. CDR3 length: 16 residues. V lost 0 bases, J lost 5 bases, and 7 bases stayed unmatched. Germline CDR1 SEHNR, CDR2 FQNEAQ (reference sequence). CDR3 in DNA: TGTGCCAGCAGCTTAGCGGCGGGAGAATCGAACAATGAGCAGTTCTTC. Encoded protein: CASSLAAGESNNEQFF.

The rearrangement uses TRBV2 and TRBJ1-5; no clear D gene. V lost 1 base and J lost 4, with 8 bases in between. Per the germline V gene, CDR1 is SNHLY and CDR2 is FYNNEI. The CDR3 consists of 14 residues. CDR3 sequence: CASSEGPLNQPQHF. In nucleotides, the CDR3 is TGTGCCAGCAGTGAAGGACCGTTAAATCAGCCCCAGCATTTT.

Here the CDR3 reads CALTSGGTTDTQYF. In DNA, the CDR3 is TGTGCCTTGACTAGCGGGGGGACCACAGATACGCAGTATTTT. The rearrangement links TRBV30 to TRBJ2-3; 13 bases agree with TRBD2. Germline CDR1 and CDR2: GTSNPN and SVGIG (reference sequence). J gave up 2 bases and V 7 bases, and 3 bases lay outside the gene matches. The CDR3 loop spans 14 amino acids.

This clonotype was observed at least ten times. This sequence joins TRBV4-1 and TRBJ2-7, with D possibly TRBD2 on 5 matching bases. The V end was cut by 1 base, the J end by 3 bases, with 10 bases between. Germline V CDR1 and CDR2: MGHRA, YSYEKL. This CDR3 has 14 amino acids. CDR3 nucleotide sequence: TGCGCCAGCAGCCAAGCGCAACGGGGCTACGAGCAGTACTTC. This translates into CASSQAQRGYEQYF.

On this clonotype: This may come from a read error, since a much larger clone is one base off. This chain uses TRBV4-1 with TRBJ1-1; D is unresolved. Germline V gene lookup returns CDR1 MGHRA and CDR2 YSYEKL. The CDR3 loop spans 15 amino acids. The CDR3 DNA reads as TGCGCCGGCAGCCCAATGGGTACACTTCATACTGAAGCTTTCTTT. Amino acid sequence: CAGSPMGTLHTEAFF.

This clonotype was seen a few times. This sequence joins TRBV7-9 and TRBJ1-4; TRBD1 agrees at 7 bases. Germline V gene data show CDR1 as SEHNR and CDR2 as FQNEAQ (reference sequence). V lost 5 bases, J lost 5 bases, and 8 bases stayed unmatched. This CDR3 has 15 amino acids. The CDR3 loop reads CASSARQGRNEKLFF. DNA of the CDR3: TGTGCCAGCAGCGCCCGACAGGGAAGGAATGAAAAACTGTTTTTT.

This clonotype showed up just a few times. The chain is built from TRBV12-3 or TRBV12-4 and TRBJ2-5, with 7 bases that match TRBD1. This CDR3 comprises 15 residues. V lost 4 bases, J lost 4 bases, and 9 bases stayed unmatched. The DNA of the CDR3 is TGTGCCAGCAGTTCCCAGACAGGGAAGGGAGAGACCCAGTACTTC. Its protein is CASSSQTGKGETQYF.

Points on this clonotype: A much larger clonotype is one base distant, so this may be a read error. V usage is TRBV29-1 and J usage is TRBJ1-2; TRBD1 is a possible D gene (6 bases). The CDR3 contains 11 residues. Germline V gene lookup returns CDR1 SQVTM and CDR2 ANQGSEA. CDR3 DNA: TGCGGCACCAGGACAGCCTATGGCTACACCTTC. Protein sequence: CGTRTAYGYTF. The full variable domain, rest sourced from reference TRBV29-1 and TRBJ1-2, is SAVISQKPSRDICQRGTSLTIQCQVDSQVTMMFWYRQQPGQSLTLIATANQGSEATYESGFVIDKFPISRPNLTFSTLTVSNMSPEDSSIYLCGTRTAYGYTFGSGTRLTVV.

Comment on this clonotype: This likely comes from a read error, as the CDR3 has no conserved phenylalanine or tryptophan at its end. V gene TRBV12-3 or TRBV12-4 combines with J gene TRBJ1-1; D is unclear. V dropped 5 bases and J dropped 3 bases, with 16 bases sitting between them. The CDR3 length is 15 residues. Here the CDR3 reads CASSQTQNLDTEAFV. CDR3 nucleotides: TGTGCCAGCAGTCAGACTCAAAATTTAGACACTGAAGCTTTCGTT.

As concerns this clonotype: Being one base from a much bigger clone, this may be a read error. This sequence joins TRBV4-3 and TRBJ2-5; unclear D gene. The CDR3 is 13 amino acids. Germline CDR1 is LGHNA and CDR2 is YSLEER. The CDR3 DNA follows: TGCGCCCGCAGCACCCGAGAAGGAGAGACCCAGTACTTC. The encoded protein is CARSTREGETQYF.

A few counts support this clonotype. The rearrangement uses TRBV30 and TRBJ2-3; 7 nucleotides match TRBD2. Per germline, CDR1 GTSNPN and CDR2 SVGIG (reference sequence). The CDR3 consists of 12 residues. V shed 4 bases, J shed 3 bases, and the junction held 1 base outside the gene matches. The CDR3 protein is CAWTSGTDTQYF. CDR3 sequence (DNA): TGTGCCTGGACTAGCGGAACAGATACGCAGTATTTT.

The gene calls are TRBV6-5 and TRBJ2-3; 10 bases are a match to TRBD1. Germline loops: CDR1 MNHEY, CDR2 SVGAGI. This CDR3 is 15 amino acids long. The V gene end was trimmed by 11 bases and the J gene end by 2 bases; junction bases not matched to a gene: 10. The CDR3 DNA follows: TGTGCCGCATCCGGGACAGGGGCTTCCACAGATACGCAGTATTTT. It is translated as CAASGTGASTDTQYF.

This clonotype occurred many times. This chain joins TRBV30 and TRBJ1-5; no definite D call. Trimming shortened V by 1 base and J by 2 bases, and 9 bases separated the two germline ends. This CDR3 comprises 14 residues. Germline loops: CDR1 GTSNPN, CDR2 SVGIG (reference sequence). CDR3 loop: CAWSGGSGNQPQHF. CDR3 coding DNA: TGTGCCTGGAGTGGTGGGTCAGGCAATCAGCCCCAGCATTTT.

This clonotype showed up many times. The V gene is TRBV5-6, the J gene TRBJ2-3; 8 bases are a match to TRBD2. Germline trimming cut 2 bases from V and 2 bases from J; bases unmatched to any gene: 4. The CDR3 length is 15 residues. CDR1 SGHDT and CDR2 YYEEEE come from the germline V gene. The CDR3 DNA reads TGTGCCAGCAGCTTACTAGCGGACATCACAGATACGCAGTATTTT. Its translation: CASSLLADITDTQYF.